This T cell receptor beta chain derives from a study of PD-1 blockade in classical Hodgkin lymphoma. Looking at the study overall: Administration of nivolumab to patients was at 3 mg/kg intravenously every 2 weeks. Study-wide points: By C4D1 there was a significant rise in CD4+ TCR diversity but not in CD8+ TCR diversity. Lower baseline TCR diversity marked trial partial responders and progressors. Reports indicated that newly diagnosed patients had lower baseline TCR diversity than healthy donors did.

Sequencing used immunoSEQ multiplex PCR; TCRdb keeps in-frame clones, though not all of them. Here the sample spans roughly 11,000 clones, more than 75% being singletons. Autologous stem cell transplantation was followed by relapse in every patient, and brentuximab vedotin exposure varied. In regard to this clone: The target antigen is unknown.

The TCR was taken from a human donor with classical Hodgkin lymphoma. Sequencing was performed on peripheral blood mononuclear cells (PBMCs), taken at baseline.

CDR3 region: CASSELDLGGYTF. CDR3 DNA: TGTGCCAGCAGTGAATTAGACCTCGGAGGCTACACCTTC. The rearrangement links TRBV25-1 to TRBJ1-2; D call uncertain. CDR1 MGHDK and CDR2 SYGVNS come from the germline V gene. Trimming shortened V by 1 base and J by 8 bases, and 11 bases separated the two germline ends. The CDR3 has 13 residues.